The 5 T cell receptor beta chains given below trace back to one sample, sequenced in a study of blood T cell repertoires in COVID-19. The repertoire was sequenced with immunoSEQ multiplex PCR; TCRdb's copy has only in-frame clones and lacks some. The data contain about 140,000 clones, 70% to 80% of them seen just once; the ten biggest clones take up approximately 4%. Sequencing was done on a sample of peripheral blood. The receptors stem from a man in his fifties or sixties with acute or convalescent COVID-19.

The V and J genes are TRBV30 and TRBJ1-5; D is perhaps TRBD1 (6 bases). Germline loops: CDR1 GTSNPN, CDR2 SVGIG (reference sequence). The CDR3 consists of 13 residues. Trimming removed 2 bases at V and 7 bases at J, with 12 bases between. CDR3 residues: CAWSTGKGQPQHF. The DNA for the CDR3 is TGTGCCTGGAGTACAGGGAAGGGCCAGCCCCAGCATTTT.

This sequence joins TRBV7-2 and TRBJ1-2; D uncertain. The CDR3 is 11 residues long. Per germline, CDR1 SGHTA and CDR2 FQGNSA. Trimming left V 3 bases short and J 8 bases short, with 7 bases between. CDR3 DNA sequence: TGTGCCAGCAGCTTCCAGGCGGGCTACACCTTC. Protein product: CASSFQAGYTF.

This chain links TRBV27 with TRBJ1-4; 10 bases are shared with TRBD1. The CDR3 runs 14 residues. The V and J ends lost 3 bases and 8 bases, in that order; junction bases with no gene match: 3. Germline assignment: CDR1 MNHEY and CDR2 SMNVEV (reference sequence). In DNA, the CDR3 is TGTGCCAGCAGTTTCAGACAGGGGGCCGAAAAACTGTTTTTT. Translated, it gives CASSFRQGAEKLFF.

V and J are TRBV7-3 and TRBJ2-3; TRBD2 aligns across 7 bases. Germline CDR1 and CDR2: SGHTA and FQGTGA. Trimming cost V 0 bases and J 4 bases; bases outside gene matches: 4. CDR3 length equals 15 residues. CDR3 in amino acids: CASSLTRETADTQYF. In DNA, the CDR3 is TGTGCCAGCAGCTTAACGCGGGAGACGGCAGATACGCAGTATTTT. Full variable domain (remainder filled in from reference TRBV7-3 and TRBJ2-3): GAGVSQTPSNKVTEKGKYVELRCDPISGHTALYWYRQSLGQGPEFLIYFQGTGAADDSGLPNDRFFAVRPEGSVSTLKIQRTERGDSAVYLCASSLTRETADTQYFGPGTRLTVL.

The V call is TRBV6-1, the J call TRBJ2-1, with 13 bases identical to TRBD2. The junction had 6 bases not matched to a gene; V was cut back by 4 bases and J by 0 bases. Germline V gene sequence: CDR1 MNHNS, CDR2 SASEGT. The CDR3 runs 18 residues. CDR3 loop: CASSGTSGSPFSYNEQFF. Here the CDR3 DNA reads TGTGCCAGCAGTGGGACTAGCGGGAGCCCGTTCTCCTACAATGAGCAGTTCTTC.